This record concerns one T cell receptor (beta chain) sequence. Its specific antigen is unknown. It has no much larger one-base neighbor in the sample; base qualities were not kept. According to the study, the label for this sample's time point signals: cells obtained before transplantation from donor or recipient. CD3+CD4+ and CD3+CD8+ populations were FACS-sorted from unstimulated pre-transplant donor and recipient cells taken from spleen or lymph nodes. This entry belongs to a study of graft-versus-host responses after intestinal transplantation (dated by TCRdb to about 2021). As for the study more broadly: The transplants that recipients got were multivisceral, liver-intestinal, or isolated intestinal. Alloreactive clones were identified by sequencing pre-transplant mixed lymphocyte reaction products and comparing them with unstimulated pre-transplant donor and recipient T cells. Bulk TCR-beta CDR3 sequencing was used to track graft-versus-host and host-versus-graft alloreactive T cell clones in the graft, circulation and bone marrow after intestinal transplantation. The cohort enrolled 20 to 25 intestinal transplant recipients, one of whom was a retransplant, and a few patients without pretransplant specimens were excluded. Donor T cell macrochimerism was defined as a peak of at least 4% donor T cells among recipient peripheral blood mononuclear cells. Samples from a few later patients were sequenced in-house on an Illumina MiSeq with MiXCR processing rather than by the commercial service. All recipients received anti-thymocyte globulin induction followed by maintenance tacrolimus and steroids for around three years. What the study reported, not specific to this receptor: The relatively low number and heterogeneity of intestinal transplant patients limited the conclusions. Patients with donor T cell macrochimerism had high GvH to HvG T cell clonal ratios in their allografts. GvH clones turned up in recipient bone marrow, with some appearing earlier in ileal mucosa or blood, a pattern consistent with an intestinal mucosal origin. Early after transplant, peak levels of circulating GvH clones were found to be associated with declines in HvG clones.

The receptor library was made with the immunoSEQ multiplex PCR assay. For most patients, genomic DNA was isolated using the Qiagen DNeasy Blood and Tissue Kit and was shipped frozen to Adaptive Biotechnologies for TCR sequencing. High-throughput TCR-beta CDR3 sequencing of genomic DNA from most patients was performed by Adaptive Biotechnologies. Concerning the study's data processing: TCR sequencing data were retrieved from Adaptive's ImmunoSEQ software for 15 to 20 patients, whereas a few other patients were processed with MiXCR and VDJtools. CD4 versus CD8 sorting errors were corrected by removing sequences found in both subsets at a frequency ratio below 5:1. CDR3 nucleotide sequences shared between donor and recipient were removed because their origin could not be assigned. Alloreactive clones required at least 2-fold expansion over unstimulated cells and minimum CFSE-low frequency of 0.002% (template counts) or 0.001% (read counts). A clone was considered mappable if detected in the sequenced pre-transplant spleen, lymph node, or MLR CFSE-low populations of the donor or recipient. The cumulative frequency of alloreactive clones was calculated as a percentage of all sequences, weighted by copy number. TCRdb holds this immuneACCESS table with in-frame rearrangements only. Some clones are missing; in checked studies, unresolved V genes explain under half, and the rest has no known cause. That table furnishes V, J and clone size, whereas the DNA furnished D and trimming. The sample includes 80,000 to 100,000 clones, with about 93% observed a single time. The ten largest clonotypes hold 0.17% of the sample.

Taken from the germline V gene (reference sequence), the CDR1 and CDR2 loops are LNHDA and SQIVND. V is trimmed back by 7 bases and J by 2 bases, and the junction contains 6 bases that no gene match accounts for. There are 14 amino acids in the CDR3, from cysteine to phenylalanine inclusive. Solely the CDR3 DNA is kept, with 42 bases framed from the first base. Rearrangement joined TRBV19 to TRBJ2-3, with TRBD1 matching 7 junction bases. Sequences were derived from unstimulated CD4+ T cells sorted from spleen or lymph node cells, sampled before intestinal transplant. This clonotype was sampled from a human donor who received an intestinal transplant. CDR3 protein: CASTKDRATDTQYF. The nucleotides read TGTGCCAGTACCAAAGACAGGGCCACAGATACGCAGTATTTT. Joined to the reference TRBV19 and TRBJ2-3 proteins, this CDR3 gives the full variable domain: DGGITQSPKYLFRKEGQNVTLSCEQNLNHDAMYWYRQDPGQGLRLIYYSQIVNDFQKGDIAEGYSVSREKKESFPLTVTSAQKNPTAFYLCASTKDRATDTQYFGPGTRLTVL.